The T cell receptor (beta chain) under discussion was sequenced for a study of T cell changes during pregnancy in multiple sclerosis. The table came from immunoSEQ multiplex PCR; TCRdb's copy has only in-frame clones and leaves some out. The repertoire has around 56,000 clones, approximately 90% of them found once; the top ten carry about 1.8%. The starting material was peripheral blood, obtained after pregnancy. This sequence was found in a female donor with multiple sclerosis, enrolled in a pregnancy study.

The CDR3 coding sequence is TGTGCCAGCAGTGAAGGGGACTCCTCCTACGAGCAGTACTTC. This translates into CASSEGDSSYEQYF. V is TRBV2 and J is TRBJ2-7; possibly TRBD2 for D (6 bases). V was trimmed by 1 base and J by 0 bases, leaving 7 bases between them. This CDR3 has 14 residues. Germline V gene data show CDR1 as SNHLY and CDR2 as FYNNEI.